This is a list of T cell receptor beta chains from one sample in a study of immune cell composition in non-small cell lung cancer. Sequenced by immunoSEQ multiplex PCR; TCRdb stores in-frame clones only, minus some. This sample has thousands of clones, with just under 70% found just once. The source material was lung tumor tissue. The receptors derive from a human donor with non-small cell lung cancer. Each CDR3 is given with its conserved first and last residue. The D gene is left open where the match is weak. Some rows have no size entry. The others give once, few or many, or a class for an expanded clone.

TRBV29-1	TRBJ2-1	NA	TRBD2	TGCAGCTCCACCGACCGGACTAGCGGAAGGGGGAATGAGCAGTTCTTC	CSSTDRTSGRGNEQFF
TRBV7-2	TRBJ2-3	once	TRBD2	TGTGCCAGCAGCACGAGGGCGGGAGGGCCGATGGATACGCAGTATTTT	CASSTRAGGPMDTQYF
TRBV28	TRBJ2-6	NA	TRBD2	TGTGCCAGCAGTTCGGGACTAGCGGGATCTGGGGCCAACGTCCTGACTTTC	CASSSGLAGSGANVLTF
TRBV27	TRBJ2-2	NA	TRBD2	TGTGCCAGCAGTTCCTGGACTAGCGGGGGGCCGAACACCGGGGAGCTGTTTTTT	CASSSWTSGGPNTGELFF
TRBV30	TRBJ2-1	NA	TRBD2	TGTGCCTGGGGACTAGCGGGGGGCTACAATGAGCAGTTCTTC	CAWGLAGGYNEQFF
TRBV5-5	TRBJ1-2	NA	TRBD1	TGTGCCAGTACAATCCCGGGACAGGGGTACTATGGCTACACCTTC	CASTIPGQGYYGYTF
TRBV6-5	TRBJ2-7	NA	TRBD2	TGTGCCAGCAGACCTAGCGGTAGCTCCTACGAGCAGTACTTC	CASRPSGSSYEQYF
TRBV5-4	TRBJ2-1	few	TRBD2	TGTGCCAGCAGCTTGGCCGGGCTAGCGGGGGGGCTTGAGCAGTTCTTC	CASSLAGLAGGLEQFF
TRBV11-2	TRBJ2-1	NA	NA	TGTGCCAGCAGCTATCACTCGAGCTCCTACAATGAGCAGTTCTTC	CASSYHSSSYNEQFF
TRBV19	TRBJ1-3	NA	NA	TGTGCCAGTACCCTGGGAGAGTCTGGAAACACCATATATTTT	CASTLGESGNTIYF
TRBV5-1	TRBJ2-5	NA	NA	TGCGCCAGCAGCTCATTCGACAGTCAAGAGACCCAGTACTTC	CASSSFDSQETQYF
TRBV29-1	TRBJ1-1	NA	TRBD1	TGCAGCGTCCACCACAGGGGGATCTACACTGAAGCTTTCTTT	CSVHHRGIYTEAFF
TRBV29-1	TRBJ1-1	NA	NA	TGCAGCGTAGATAACCGGGGTATCGAAGCTTTCTTT	CSVDNRGIEAFF
TRBV19	TRBJ1-5	once	NA	TGTGCCAGTAGTATGCGGGGGATCAATCAGCCCCAGCATTTT	CASSMRGINQPQHF
TRBV28	TRBJ1-5	NA	TRBD1	TGTGCCAGCAGCCCGGGACAGGGGATCCAGCCCCAGCATTTT	CASSPGQGIQPQHF
TRBV28	TRBJ2-2	NA	TRBD2	TGTGCCAGCAGTTTCCTAGCGGGAGGGCCGAACACCGGGGAGCTGTTTTTT	CASSFLAGGPNTGELFF
TRBV29-1	TRBJ2-3	NA	NA	TGCAGCGGGGGACATGGAGATACGCAGTATTTT	CSGGHGDTQYF
TRBV7-2	TRBJ2-5	NA	NA	TGTGCCAGCAGCTCCAAGGAGGGGGCACTAGAAGAGACCCAGTACTTC	CASSSKEGALEETQYF
TRBV23-1	TRBJ2-1	NA	NA	TGCGCCAGCAGTCAATCCAAGAACCCGCGGAGGCGGGGGCAGTCCAATGAGCAGTTCTTC	CASSQSKNPRRRGQSNEQFF
TRBV19	TRBJ2-1	NA	NA	TGTGCCAGTAGTATAGGGGCAGGGCCCTACAATGAGCAGTTCTTC	CASSIGAGPYNEQFF
TRBV6-6	TRBJ1-5	NA	TRBD1	TGTGCCAGCAGTTGGAGTCAGGGGGAACAGCCCCAGCATTTT	CASSWSQGEQPQHF
TRBV4-1	TRBJ2-2	NA	NA	TGCGCCAGCAGGGGTCGGGCGAACACCGGGGAGCTGTTTTTT	CASRGRANTGELFF
TRBV6-1	TRBJ1-2	few	NA	TGTGCCAGCCGCCAGTATGGCTACACCTTC	CASRQYGYTF
TRBV28	TRBJ2-7	once	NA	TGTGCCAGCACCCCCAACTCCTACGAGCAGTACTTC	CASTPNSYEQYF
TRBV7-8	TRBJ1-2	medium-sized	NA	TGTGCCAGCAGCTTAGCCGGGGGGGGCTCAACCTATGGCTACACCTTC	CASSLAGGGSTYGYTF
TRBV7-2	TRBJ2-5	NA	TRBD2	TGTGCCAGCAGCCCTAGGGGGCAGAGGGCGAGCGGGAGGTTGGAGACCCAGTACTTC	CASSPRGQRASGRLETQYF
TRBV19	TRBJ1-4	NA	TRBD1	TGTGCCAGTAGTATCAGGGGGCCGGGTGAAAAACTGTTTTTT	CASSIRGPGEKLFF
TRBV6-1	TRBJ1-5	NA	NA	TGTGCCAGCAGTGAGGGGCAGAGACAGCCCCAGCATTTT	CASSEGQRQPQHF
TRBV11-1	TRBJ2-2	NA	NA	TGTGCCAGCAGATACCGACCGGGGAACACCGGGGAGCTGTTTTTT	CASRYRPGNTGELFF
TRBV14	TRBJ2-1	few	NA	TGTGCCAGCAGCCTAACGGGGGGCCCGGAGCAGTTCTTC	CASSLTGGPEQFF
TRBV5-1	TRBJ2-7	NA	NA	TGCGCCAGCAGCTTGGTAGGGACAACACCCTACGAGCAGTACTTC	CASSLVGTTPYEQYF
TRBV4-2	TRBJ2-1	NA	NA	TGTGCCAGCAGCCAACCAAAACAGGGAGTAAGGGGGAATGAGCAGTTCTTC	CASSQPKQGVRGNEQFF
TRBV19	TRBJ2-5	NA	TRBD2	TGTGCCAGTAGTCCACAGAGGACTAGCGGAGAGACCCAGTACTTC	CASSPQRTSGETQYF
TRBV28	TRBJ2-3	NA	NA	TGTGCCAGCAGTTTAAGCTCAGATACGCAGTATTTT	CASSLSSDTQYF
TRBV19	TRBJ2-2	once	TRBD2	TGTGCCAGTAGTATTAGCGGGAGGACGAACACCGGGGAGCTGTTTTTT	CASSISGRTNTGELFF
TRBV28	TRBJ1-2	NA	NA	TGTGCCTCAGCCCCCCTAGGGAGGAATGGCTACACCTTC	CASAPLGRNGYTF
TRBV7-9	TRBJ2-1	NA	TRBD1	TGTGCCAGCAGCCCTGTCTGGGACAGGGGCGACAATGAGCAGTTCTTC	CASSPVWDRGDNEQFF
TRBV7-9	TRBJ2-7	NA	TRBD1	TGTGCCAGCAGCCGAGGACAGGGGGTCTACGAGCAGTACTTC	CASSRGQGVYEQYF
TRBV7-3	TRBJ1-5	NA	TRBD1	TGCGCCAGCAGTCCAGGACAGGGGGATTATCAGCCCCAGCATTTT	CASSPGQGDYQPQHF
TRBV6-4	TRBJ2-2	NA	TRBD2	TGTGCCAGCCCCACCGGGCTAGCGGGAGTGAGTCTGTTCACCGGGGAGCTGTTTTTT	CASPTGLAGVSLFTGELFF
TRBV5-4	TRBJ2-6	NA	TRBD2	TGTGCCAGCAGTTGGGGGATGGGGGGGACTGGGGCCAACGTCCTGACTTTC	CASSWGMGGTGANVLTF
TRBV28	TRBJ1-5	few	NA	TGTGCCAGCAGTTTACGGGCAGGGATGGGTCAGCCCCAGCATTTT	CASSLRAGMGQPQHF
TRBV10-3	TRBJ1-5	NA	NA	TGTGCCACCAAGGGGCAGCGAGGGCCCCAGCATTTT	CATKGQRGPQHF
TRBV15	TRBJ2-3	NA	NA	TGTGCCACCAGCAGAGTGGCGGGGACCACAGATACGCAGTATTTT	CATSRVAGTTDTQYF
TRBV6-5	TRBJ2-2	few	TRBD1	TGTGCCAGCAGTTACATCGGGACAGGCCCTCCCGGGGAGCTGTTTTTT	CASSYIGTGPPGELFF
TRBV5-1	TRBJ1-4	NA	TRBD1	TGCGCCAGCAGCGGGGAAGGGACAGACAATGAAAAACTGTTTTTT	CASSGEGTDNEKLFF
TRBV2	TRBJ1-5	NA	TRBD1	TGTGCCAGCAGTGATGGGACAGGGTATCAGCCCCAGCATTTT	CASSDGTGYQPQHF
TRBV5-1	TRBJ1-4	NA	TRBD1	TGCGCCAGCAGCCCGACAGGGGCAGCTAATGAAAAACTGTTTTTT	CASSPTGAANEKLFF
TRBV28	TRBJ2-7	few	NA	TGTGCCAGCAACATACCGGGAGATTCCTACGAGCAGTACTTC	CASNIPGDSYEQYF
TRBV27	TRBJ1-1	NA	NA	TGTGCCAGCAGTTTAAATCAGGGTAGCTTGTATCGGACTGAAGCTTTCTTT	CASSLNQGSLYRTEAFF
TRBV19	TRBJ1-3	NA	NA	TGTGCCAGTTCAAACGGAGAACGCTTCTCTGGAAACACCATATATTTT	CASSNGERFSGNTIYF
TRBV10-3	TRBJ2-2	NA	NA	TGTGCCGTCAGGACATCTAGCCCCGTGGAGCTGTTTTTT	CAVRTSSPVELFF
TRBV5-5	TRBJ1-2	NA	NA	TGTGCCAGCAGCCCCGGGACATGGGATGGCTACACCTTC	CASSPGTWDGYTF
TRBV5-5	TRBJ2-7	NA	NA	TGTGCCAGCAGCCCGGGGGACCGTTCCTACGAGCAGTACTTC	CASSPGDRSYEQYF
TRBV6-6	TRBJ1-5	NA	TRBD1	TGTGCCAGCAGCAGGACAGGGGAAGGTCAGCCCCAGCATTTT	CASSRTGEGQPQHF